Reported below is one T cell receptor beta chain. The target antigen is unknown. PCR was performed using 60 Vbeta and 13 Jbeta primers. In the original analysis: The count from a later analysis was 79 million or so unique TCR beta chains, around 11 million of them shared. Using immunoSEQ multiplex PCR, the repertoire was profiled, and TCRdb retains in-frame clones only, with some absent. Clone size and V and J calls were adopted from that table, with D and trimming inferred from the DNA. The data hold more than 140,000 clones, with around 80% observed a single time. Healthy individuals who donated bone marrow served as the donors. This record comes from a study of cytomegalovirus exposure and HLA in healthy donors. Study-wide points: Association of a missense DCLRE1C variant with TCR beta V- and J-gene trimming was reported in a later analysis.

The CDR3 spans 17 residues. Germline V CDR1 and CDR2: LNHNV, YYDKDF (reference sequence). The V segment lost 4 bases and the J segment 6 bases; nucleotides outside the gene matches: 13. Sequenced material: PBMCs. The receptor was derived from a man between 35 and 55 years old in good health and CMV-seronegative. V gene TRBV15 combines with J gene TRBJ1-2, with 11 bases lining up with TRBD1. The CDR3 loop is CATSKTGTGGLSDGYTF. CDR3 DNA: TGTGCCACCAGCAAGACCGGGACAGGGGGGTTGTCGGATGGCTACACCTTC.